This T cell receptor (beta chain) is from a study of T cell responses to AZD1222 COVID-19 vaccine. Produced via immunoSEQ multiplex PCR; TCRdb's table is partial and in-frame only. The sample yields over 95,000 clones, about 81% seen once. Study-wide results and caveats: The peak T cell response came first, and repertoires were sampled only after it. Donors in the cohort were predominantly white British and more often female, and clonal diversity was possibly underestimated. Recipients of AZD1222 seropositive at baseline numbered only 5 to 7. Two AZD1222 administrations were followed by greater Spike-specific TCR breadth and depth.

As concerns this clone: What it binds is not known.

The CDR3 totals 14 residues. V lost 3 bases to trimming and J lost 2 bases, with 11 bases between them. Per the germline V gene, CDR1 is MNHEY and CDR2 is SMNVEV (reference sequence). Sample: peripheral blood, taken 28 days after the second AZD1222 dose. The origin of this receptor is an adult who received the AZD1222 COVID-19 vaccine. The V and J genes are TRBV27 and TRBJ2-7; no reliable D call. In nucleotides, the CDR3 is TGTGCCAGCAGTTTTGTGGGAAAGGCCTACGAGCAGTACTTC. It yields the protein CASSFVGKAYEQYF.